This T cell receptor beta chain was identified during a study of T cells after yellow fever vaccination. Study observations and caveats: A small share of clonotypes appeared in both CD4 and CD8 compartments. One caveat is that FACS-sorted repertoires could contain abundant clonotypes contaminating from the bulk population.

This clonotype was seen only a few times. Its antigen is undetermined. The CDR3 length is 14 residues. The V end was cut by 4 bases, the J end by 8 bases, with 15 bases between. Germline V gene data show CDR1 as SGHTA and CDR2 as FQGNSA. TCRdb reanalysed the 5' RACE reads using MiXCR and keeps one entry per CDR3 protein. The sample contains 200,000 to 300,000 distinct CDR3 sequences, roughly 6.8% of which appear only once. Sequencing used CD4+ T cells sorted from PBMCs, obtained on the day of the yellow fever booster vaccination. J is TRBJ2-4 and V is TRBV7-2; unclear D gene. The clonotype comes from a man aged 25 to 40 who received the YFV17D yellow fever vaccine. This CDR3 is CASSSRFTEDIQYF. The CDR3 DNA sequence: TGTGCCAGCAGCTCGAGATTTACAGAGGACATTCAGTACTTC.